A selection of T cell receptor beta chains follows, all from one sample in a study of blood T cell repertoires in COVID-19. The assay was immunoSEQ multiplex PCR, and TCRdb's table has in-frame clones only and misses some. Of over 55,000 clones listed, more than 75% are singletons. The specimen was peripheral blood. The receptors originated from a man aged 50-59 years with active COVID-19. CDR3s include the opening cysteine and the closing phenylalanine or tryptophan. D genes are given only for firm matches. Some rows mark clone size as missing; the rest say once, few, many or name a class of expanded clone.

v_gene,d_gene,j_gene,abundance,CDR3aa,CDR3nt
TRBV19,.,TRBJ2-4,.,CASRGTALGSIQYF,TGTGCCAGTAGGGGGACAGCCCTCGGGAGCATTCAGTACTTC
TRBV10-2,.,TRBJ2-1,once,CASSDLWGLKSSYNEQFF,TGCGCCAGCAGCGACCTGTGGGGCTTGAAGAGCTCCTACAATGAGCAGTTCTTC
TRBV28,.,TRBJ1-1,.,CAGSTRNTEAFF,TGTGCCGGCTCCACACGCAACACTGAAGCTTTCTTT
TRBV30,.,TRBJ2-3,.,CAWSAGVQDTQYF,TGTGCCTGGAGTGCCGGGGTTCAGGATACGCAGTATTTT
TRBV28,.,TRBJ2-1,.,CASSQIRGSEQFF,TGTGCCAGCAGTCAAATAAGAGGTAGTGAGCAGTTCTTC
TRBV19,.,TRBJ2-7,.,CASSKQTDSTYEQYF,TGTGCCAGTAGTAAACAGACAGATTCCACCTACGAGCAGTACTTC
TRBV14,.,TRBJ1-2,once,CASSQDGNHYGYTF,TGTGCCAGCAGCCAAGACGGGAACCACTATGGCTACACCTTC
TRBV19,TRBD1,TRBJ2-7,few,CASAGTGSSYEQYF,TGTGCCAGTGCGGGGACAGGGAGCTCCTACGAGCAGTACTTC
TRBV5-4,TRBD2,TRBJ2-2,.,CASSLVRGGLTGELFF,TGTGCCAGCAGCTTGGTCCGGGGGGGCCTGACCGGGGAGCTGTTTTTT
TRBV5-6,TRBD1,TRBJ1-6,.,CASSFSQGASSPLHF,TGTGCCAGCAGCTTCTCCCAGGGGGCGTCTTCACCCCTCCACTTT
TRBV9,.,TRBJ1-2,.,CASSVNRDFDGYTF,TGTGCCAGCAGCGTTAACCGGGACTTCGATGGCTACACCTTC
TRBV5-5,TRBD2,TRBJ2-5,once,CASSSSGTFQETQYF,TGTGCCAGCAGCAGTAGCGGGACCTTCCAAGAGACCCAGTACTTC
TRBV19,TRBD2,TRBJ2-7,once,CASSPGLGLGEQYF,TGTGCCAGTAGTCCCGGACTAGGGCTGGGCGAGCAGTACTTC
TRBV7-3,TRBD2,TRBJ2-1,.,CASSPASGTYNEQFF,TGTGCCAGCAGCCCAGCTAGCGGGACTTACAATGAGCAGTTCTTC
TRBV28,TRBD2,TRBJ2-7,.,CASSLRTSGRVEARAVEQYF,TGTGCCAGCAGTTTGCGGACTAGCGGGAGGGTAGAGGCTCGGGCAGTGGAGCAGTACTTC
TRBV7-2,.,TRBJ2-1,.,CASSLVVYYNEQFF,TGTGCCAGCAGCTTAGTTGTGTACTACAATGAGCAGTTCTTC
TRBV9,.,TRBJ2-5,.,CASSSGQPQETQYF,TGTGCCAGCAGCTCTGGACAGCCACAAGAGACCCAGTACTTC
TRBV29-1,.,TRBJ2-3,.,CSVESRFTDTQYF,TGCAGCGTTGAGTCCCGGTTCACAGATACGCAGTATTTT
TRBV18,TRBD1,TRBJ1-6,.,CASSPATGGWDSPLHF,TGTGCCAGCTCACCAGCGACAGGGGGCTGGGATTCACCCCTCCACTTT
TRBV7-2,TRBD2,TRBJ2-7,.,CASSAISGGTYEQYF,TGTGCCAGCAGCGCAATTAGCGGGGGCACCTACGAGCAGTACTTC
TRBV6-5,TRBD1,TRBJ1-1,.,CASSRRDRFQEAFF,TGTGCCAGCAGTAGGAGGGACAGGTTTCAAGAAGCTTTCTTT
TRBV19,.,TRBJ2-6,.,CASSIYSGANVLTF,TGTGCCAGTAGTATATACTCTGGGGCCAACGTCCTGACTTTC
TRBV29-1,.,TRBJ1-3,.,CSVAYGSGNTIYF,TGCAGCGTTGCGTACGGGTCTGGAAACACCATATATTTT
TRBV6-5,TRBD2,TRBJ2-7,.,CASSIAGETYEQYF,TGTGCCAGCAGTATCGCGGGAGAGACCTACGAGCAGTACTTC
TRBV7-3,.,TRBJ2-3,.,CASSLARSRVADTQYF,TGTGCCAGCAGCTTAGCGCGGAGCCGGGTTGCAGATACGCAGTATTTT
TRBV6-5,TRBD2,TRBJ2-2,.,CASSYSPSGNTGELFF,TGTGCCAGCAGTTACTCGCCTAGCGGAAACACCGGGGAGCTGTTTTTT
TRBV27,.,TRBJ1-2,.,CASSPKVDSLYGYTF,TGTGCCAGCAGCCCCAAGGTGGACAGTCTCTATGGCTACACCTTC
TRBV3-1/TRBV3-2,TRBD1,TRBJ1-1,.,CASSQGDRGPLETEAFF,TGTGCCAGCAGCCAAGGCGACAGGGGGCCCCTTGAGACTGAAGCTTTCTTT
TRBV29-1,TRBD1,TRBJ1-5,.,CSVAIVRGKEPQHF,TGCAGCGTTGCCATCGTCAGGGGGAAGGAGCCCCAGCATTTT
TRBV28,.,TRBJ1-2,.,CASSFDATDLYGYTF,TGTGCCAGCAGTTTTGACGCGACAGACCTCTATGGCTACACCTTC
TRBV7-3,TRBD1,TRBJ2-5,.,CASSGQGGWETQYF,TGTGCCAGCAGCGGACAGGGTGGGTGGGAGACCCAGTACTTC
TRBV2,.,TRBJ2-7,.,CASKQIEYTYEQYF,TGTGCCAGCAAACAAATCGAATACACCTACGAGCAGTACTTC
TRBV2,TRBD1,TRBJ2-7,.,CASSYSTGVGEQYF,TGTGCCAGCAGCTATTCCACAGGGGTGGGCGAGCAGTACTTC
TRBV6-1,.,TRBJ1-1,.,CASSEVGVGVDTEAFF,TGTGCCAGCAGTGAAGTCGGGGTCGGGGTGGACACTGAAGCTTTCTTT
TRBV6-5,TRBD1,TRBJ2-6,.,CASSQQGYGANVLTF,TGTGCCAGCAGCCAACAGGGGTATGGGGCCAACGTCCTGACTTTC
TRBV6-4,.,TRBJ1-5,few,CASSDGHGRQPQHF,TGTGCCAGCAGTGACGGACATGGGAGGCAGCCCCAGCATTTT
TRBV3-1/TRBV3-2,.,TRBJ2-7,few,CASSRKQGQYEQYF,TGTGCCAGCAGCCGGAAACAGGGTCAATACGAGCAGTACTTC
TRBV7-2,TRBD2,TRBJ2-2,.,CASSSLAGVGAGELFF,TGTGCCAGCAGCTCCCTAGCGGGAGTTGGAGCCGGGGAGCTGTTTTTT
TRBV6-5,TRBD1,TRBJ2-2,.,CASSYLQGAAGELFF,TGTGCCAGCAGTTACCTCCAGGGGGCGGCCGGGGAGCTGTTTTTT
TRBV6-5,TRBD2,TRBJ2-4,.,CASSYTGGAHIQYF,TGTGCCAGCAGTTACACCGGGGGGGCGCACATTCAGTACTTC
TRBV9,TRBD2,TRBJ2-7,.,CASSPIAGPRSYEQYF,TGTGCCAGCAGCCCTATAGCGGGGCCAAGGAGCTACGAGCAGTACTTC
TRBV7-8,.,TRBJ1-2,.,CASSPTGSYGYTF,TGTGCCAGCAGCCCCACGGGGAGCTATGGCTACACCTTC
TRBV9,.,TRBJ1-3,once,CASSVVVKFGGNGNTIYF,TGTGCCAGCAGCGTAGTGGTCAAATTCGGAGGAAATGGAAACACCATATATTTT
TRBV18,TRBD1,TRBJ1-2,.,CASSPGTEKNYGYTF,TGTGCCAGCTCACCCGGGACAGAGAAAAACTATGGCTACACCTTC
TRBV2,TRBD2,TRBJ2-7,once,CASNPGDYPYEQYF,TGTGCCAGCAACCCGGGGGACTACCCCTACGAGCAGTACTTC
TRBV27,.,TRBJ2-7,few,CASSRDSYEQYF,TGTGCCAGCAGCAGGGATTCCTACGAGCAGTACTTC
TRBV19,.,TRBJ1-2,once,CASRGRGDLGYGYTF,TGTGCCAGTAGAGGCAGGGGCGACCTCGGCTATGGCTACACCTTC
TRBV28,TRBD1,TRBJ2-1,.,CASSSTGTGQGEQFF,TGTGCCAGCAGCTCTACCGGGACAGGGCAAGGTGAGCAGTTCTTC
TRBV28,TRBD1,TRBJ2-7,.,CASSFSDRARMNEQYF,TGTGCCAGCAGTTTCAGTGACAGGGCCAGAATGAACGAGCAGTACTTC
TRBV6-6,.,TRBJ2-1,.,CASRDGGGRYNEQFF,TGTGCCAGCAGAGATGGCGGGGGCCGTTACAATGAGCAGTTCTTC
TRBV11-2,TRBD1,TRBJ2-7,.,CASSSRTGTYEQYF,TGTGCCAGCAGCTCGCGGACAGGGACCTACGAGCAGTACTTC
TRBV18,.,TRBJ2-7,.,CASSPAGGANNEQYF,TGTGCCAGCTCACCGGCTGGGGGGGCTAACAACGAGCAGTACTTC
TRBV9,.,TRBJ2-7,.,CASSVVGSSYEQYF,TGTGCCAGCAGCGTAGTGGGCAGCTCCTACGAGCAGTACTTC
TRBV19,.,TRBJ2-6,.,CASNTWGAGVAPGANVLTF,TGTGCCAGTAATACTTGGGGAGCAGGGGTGGCTCCTGGGGCCAACGTCCTGACTTTC
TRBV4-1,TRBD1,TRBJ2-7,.,CASSQAQGYEQYF,TGCGCCAGCAGCCAAGCACAGGGGTACGAGCAGTACTTC